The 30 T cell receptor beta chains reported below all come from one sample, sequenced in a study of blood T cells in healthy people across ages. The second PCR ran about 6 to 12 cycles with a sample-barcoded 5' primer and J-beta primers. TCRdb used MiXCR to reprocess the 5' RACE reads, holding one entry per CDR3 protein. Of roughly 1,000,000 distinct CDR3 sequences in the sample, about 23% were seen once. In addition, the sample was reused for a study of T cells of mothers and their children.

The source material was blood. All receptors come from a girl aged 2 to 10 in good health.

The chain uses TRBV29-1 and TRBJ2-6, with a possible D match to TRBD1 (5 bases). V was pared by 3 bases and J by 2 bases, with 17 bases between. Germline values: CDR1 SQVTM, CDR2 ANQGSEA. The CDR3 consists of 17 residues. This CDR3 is CSVEDGAKQPGANVLTF. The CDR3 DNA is TGCAGCGTTGAGGATGGGGCTAAGCAGCCTGGGGCCAACGTCCTGACTTTC.

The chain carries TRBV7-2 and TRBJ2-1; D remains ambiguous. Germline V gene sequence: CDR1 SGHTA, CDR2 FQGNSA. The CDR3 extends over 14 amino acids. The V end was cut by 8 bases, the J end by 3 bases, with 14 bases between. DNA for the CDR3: TGTGCCAGCGGATTAGGATCATTCTACAATGAGCAGTTCTTC. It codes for CASGLGSFYNEQFF.

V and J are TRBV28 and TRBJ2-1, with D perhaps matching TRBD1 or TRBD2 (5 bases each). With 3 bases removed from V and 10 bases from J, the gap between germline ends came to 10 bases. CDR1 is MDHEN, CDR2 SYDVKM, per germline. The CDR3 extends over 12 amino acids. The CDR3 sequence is CASSFPEGEQFF. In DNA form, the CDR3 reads TGTGCCAGCAGTTTCCCCGAGGGGGAGCAGTTCTTC.

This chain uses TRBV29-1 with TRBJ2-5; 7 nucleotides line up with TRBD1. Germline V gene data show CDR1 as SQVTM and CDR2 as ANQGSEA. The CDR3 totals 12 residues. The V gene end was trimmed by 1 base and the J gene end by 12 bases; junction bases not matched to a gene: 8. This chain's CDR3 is CSVEATTGAKYF. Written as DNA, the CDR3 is TGCAGCGTTGAAGCTACCACAGGGGCGAAGTACTTC.

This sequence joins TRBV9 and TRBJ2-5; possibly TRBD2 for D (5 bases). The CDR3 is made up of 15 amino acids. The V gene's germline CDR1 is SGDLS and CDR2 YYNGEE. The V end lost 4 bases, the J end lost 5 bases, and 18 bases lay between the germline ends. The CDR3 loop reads CASSPSGMKGETQYF. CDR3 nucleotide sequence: TGTGCCAGCAGCCCCAGCGGCATGAAGGGTGAGACCCAGTACTTC. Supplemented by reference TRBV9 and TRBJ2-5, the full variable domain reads DSGVTQTPKHLITATGQRVTLRCSPRSGDLSVYWYQQSLDQGLQFLIQYYNGEERAKGNILERFSAQQFPDLHSELNLSSLELGDSALYFCASSPSGMKGETQYFGPGTRLLVL.

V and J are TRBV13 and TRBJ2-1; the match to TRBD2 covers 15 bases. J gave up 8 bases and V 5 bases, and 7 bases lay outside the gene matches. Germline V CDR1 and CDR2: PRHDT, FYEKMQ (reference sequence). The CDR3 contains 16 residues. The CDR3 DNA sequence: TGTGCCAGCAGCGCATCCGGGACTAGCGGGAGGCATGAGCAGTTCTTC. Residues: CASSASGTSGRHEQFF.

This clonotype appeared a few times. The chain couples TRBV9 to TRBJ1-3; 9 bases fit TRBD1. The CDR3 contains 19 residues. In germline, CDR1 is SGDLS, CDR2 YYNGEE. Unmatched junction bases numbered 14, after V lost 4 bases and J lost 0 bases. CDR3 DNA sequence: TGTGCCAGCAGCCCCGGGACAGGGTCACGTCTATACTCTGGAAACACCATATATTTT. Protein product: CASSPGTGSRLYSGNTIYF.

The CDR3 sequence is CSVAKNEQFF. For the CDR3, the DNA is TGCAGCGTTGCGAAGAATGAGCAGTTCTTC. J is TRBJ2-1 and V is TRBV29-1; D gene uncertain. From germline, CDR1 is SQVTM and CDR2 ANQGSEA. CDR3 length equals 10 residues. With 4 bases removed from V and 7 bases from J, the gap between germline ends came to 5 bases.

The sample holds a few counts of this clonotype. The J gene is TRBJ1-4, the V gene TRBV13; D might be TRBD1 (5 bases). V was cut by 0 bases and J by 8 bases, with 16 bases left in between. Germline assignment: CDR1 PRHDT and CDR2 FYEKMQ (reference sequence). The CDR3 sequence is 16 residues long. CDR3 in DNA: TGTGCCAGCAGCTTAGGCAGGGATCCCCCGATCGAAAAACTGTTTTTT. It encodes CASSLGRDPPIEKLFF.

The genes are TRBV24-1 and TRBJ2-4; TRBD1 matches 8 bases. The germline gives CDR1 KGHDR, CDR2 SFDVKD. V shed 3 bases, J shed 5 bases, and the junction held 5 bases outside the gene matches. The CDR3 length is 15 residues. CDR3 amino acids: CATSDPGGDENIQYF. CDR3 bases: TGTGCCACCAGTGATCCAGGGGGCGACGAAAACATTCAGTACTTC.

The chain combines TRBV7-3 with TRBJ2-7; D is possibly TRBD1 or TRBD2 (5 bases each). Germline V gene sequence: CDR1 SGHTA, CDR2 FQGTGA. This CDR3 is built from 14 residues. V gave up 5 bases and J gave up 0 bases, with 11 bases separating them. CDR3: CASSPGPYSYEQYF. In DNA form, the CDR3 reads TGTGCCAGCAGCCCGGGGCCCTACTCCTACGAGCAGTACTTC.

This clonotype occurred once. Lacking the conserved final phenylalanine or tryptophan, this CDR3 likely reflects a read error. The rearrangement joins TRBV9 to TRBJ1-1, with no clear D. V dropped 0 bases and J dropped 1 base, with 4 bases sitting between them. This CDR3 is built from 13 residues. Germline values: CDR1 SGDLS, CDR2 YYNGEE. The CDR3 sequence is CASSVAPNTEAFL. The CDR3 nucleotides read TGTGCCAGCAGCGTAGCCCCGAACACTGAAGCTTTCCTT.

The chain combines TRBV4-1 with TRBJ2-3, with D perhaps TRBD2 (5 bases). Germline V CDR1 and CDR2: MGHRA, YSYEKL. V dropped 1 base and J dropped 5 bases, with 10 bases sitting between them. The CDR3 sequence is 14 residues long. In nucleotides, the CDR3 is TGCGCCAGCAGCCAAGTTGGTGAGGGAGATACGCAGTATTTT. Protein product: CASSQVGEGDTQYF.

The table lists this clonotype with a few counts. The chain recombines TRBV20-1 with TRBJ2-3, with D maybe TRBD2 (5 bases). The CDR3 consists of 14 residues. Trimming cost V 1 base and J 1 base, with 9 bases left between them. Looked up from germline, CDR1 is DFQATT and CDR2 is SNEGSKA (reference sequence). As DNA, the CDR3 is TGCAGTGCTAGAGTCGCAGCGGGCACAGATACGCAGTATTTT. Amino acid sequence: CSARVAAGTDTQYF.

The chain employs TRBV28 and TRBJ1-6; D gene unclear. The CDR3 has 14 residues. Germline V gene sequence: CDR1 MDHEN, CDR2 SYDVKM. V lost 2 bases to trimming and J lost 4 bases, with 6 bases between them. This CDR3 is CASSLQEYNSPLHF. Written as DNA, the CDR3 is TGTGCCAGCAGTTTACAGGAGTATAATTCACCCCTCCACTTT.

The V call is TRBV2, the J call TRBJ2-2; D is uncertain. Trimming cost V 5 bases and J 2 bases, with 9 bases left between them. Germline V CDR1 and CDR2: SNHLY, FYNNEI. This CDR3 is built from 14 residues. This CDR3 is CASSSLLNTGELFF. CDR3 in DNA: TGTGCCAGCAGTAGTCTCCTCAACACCGGGGAGCTGTTTTTT.

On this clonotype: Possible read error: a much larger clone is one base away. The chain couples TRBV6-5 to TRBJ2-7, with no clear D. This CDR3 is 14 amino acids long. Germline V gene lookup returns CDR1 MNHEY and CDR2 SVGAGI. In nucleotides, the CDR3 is TGTGTCAGCAGTTACATCGACGGAGCCTACGAGCAGTACTTC. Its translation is CVSSYIDGAYEQYF.

CDR3 in amino acids: CASSLDGSTTYEQYF. In DNA, the CDR3 is TGCGCCAGCAGCCTCGACGGCAGTACAACCTACGAGCAGTACTTC. The chain combines TRBV4-3 with TRBJ2-7; D is uncertain. The CDR3 sequence is 15 residues long. In germline, CDR1 is LGHNA, CDR2 YSLEER. V lost 4 bases, J lost 2 bases, and 15 bases lay in between.

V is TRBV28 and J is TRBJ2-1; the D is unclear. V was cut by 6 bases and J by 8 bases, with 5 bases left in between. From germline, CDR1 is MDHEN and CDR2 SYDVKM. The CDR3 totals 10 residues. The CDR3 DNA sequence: TGTGCCAGCAGACACTATGAGCAGTTCTTC. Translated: CASRHYEQFF.

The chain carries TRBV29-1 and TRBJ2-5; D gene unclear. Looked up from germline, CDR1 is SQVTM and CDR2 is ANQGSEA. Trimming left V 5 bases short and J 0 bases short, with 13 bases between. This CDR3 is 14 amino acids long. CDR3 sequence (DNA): TGCAGCGTTCTCGACTTATCCAACCAAGAGACCCAGTACTTC. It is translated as CSVLDLSNQETQYF.

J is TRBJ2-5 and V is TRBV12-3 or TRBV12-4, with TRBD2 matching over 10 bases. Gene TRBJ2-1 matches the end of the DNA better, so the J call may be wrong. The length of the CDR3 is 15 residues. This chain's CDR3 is CASSFLAGDLNEQFF. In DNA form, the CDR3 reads TGTGCCAGCAGTTTTCTAGCGGGAGATCTCAATGAGCAGTTCTTC.

The CDR3 sequence is CSVGGLAGTDYGYTF. As DNA, the CDR3 is TGCAGCGTTGGGGGCTTAGCCGGGACGGATTATGGCTACACCTTC. The rearrangement uses TRBV29-1 and TRBJ1-2; tentative D call: TRBD1 (5 bases). From germline, CDR1 is SQVTM and CDR2 ANQGSEA. The CDR3 is made up of 15 amino acids. V lost 4 bases and J 5 bases, leaving 20 bases between the germline ends. The variable domain in full, completed from reference TRBV29-1 and TRBJ1-2, reads SAVISQKPSRDICQRGTSLTIQCQVDSQVTMMFWYRQQPGQSLTLIATANQGSEATYESGFVIDKFPISRPNLTFSTLTVSNMSPEDSSIYLCSVGGLAGTDYGYTFGSGTRLTVV.

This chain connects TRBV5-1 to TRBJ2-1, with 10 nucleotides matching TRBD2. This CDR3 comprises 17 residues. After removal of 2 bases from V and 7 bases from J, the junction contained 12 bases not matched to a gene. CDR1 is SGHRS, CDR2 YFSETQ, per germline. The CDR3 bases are TGCGCCAGCAGCTTCCGACTAGCGGGCTTGGGGGGAAATGAGCAGTTCTTC. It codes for CASSFRLAGLGGNEQFF.

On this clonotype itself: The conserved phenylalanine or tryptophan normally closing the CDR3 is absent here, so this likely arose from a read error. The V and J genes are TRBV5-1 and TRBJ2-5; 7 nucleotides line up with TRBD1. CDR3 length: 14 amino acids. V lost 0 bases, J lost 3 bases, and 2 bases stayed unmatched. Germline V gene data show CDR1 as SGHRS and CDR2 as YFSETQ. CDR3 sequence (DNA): TGCGCCAGCAGCTTGGGGGACAGAGAAGAGACCCAGTACTCC. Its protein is CASSLGDREETQYS.

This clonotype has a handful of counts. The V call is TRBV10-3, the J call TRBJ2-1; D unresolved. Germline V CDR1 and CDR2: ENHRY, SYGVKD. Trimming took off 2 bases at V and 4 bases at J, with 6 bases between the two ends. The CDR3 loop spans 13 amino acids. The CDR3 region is CAISEPSYNEQFF. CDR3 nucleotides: TGTGCCATCAGTGAGCCCAGTTACAATGAGCAGTTCTTC.

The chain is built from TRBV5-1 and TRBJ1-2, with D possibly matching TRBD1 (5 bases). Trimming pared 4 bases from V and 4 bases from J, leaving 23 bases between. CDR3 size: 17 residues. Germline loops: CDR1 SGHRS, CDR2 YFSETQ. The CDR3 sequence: CASSLETADPSGYGYTF. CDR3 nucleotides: TGCGCCAGCAGCCTAGAGACAGCCGATCCCTCTGGCTATGGCTACACCTTC.

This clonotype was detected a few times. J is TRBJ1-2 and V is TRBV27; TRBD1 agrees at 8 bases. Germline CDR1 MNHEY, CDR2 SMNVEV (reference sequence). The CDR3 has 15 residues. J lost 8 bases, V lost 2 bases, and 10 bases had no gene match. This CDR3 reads CASSLKVGQGRGYTF. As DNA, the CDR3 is TGTGCCAGCAGTTTAAAAGTCGGACAGGGACGGGGCTACACCTTC.

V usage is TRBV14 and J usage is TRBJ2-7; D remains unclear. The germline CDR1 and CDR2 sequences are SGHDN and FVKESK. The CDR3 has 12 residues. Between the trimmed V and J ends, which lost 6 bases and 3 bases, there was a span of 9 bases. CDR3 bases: TGTGCCAGCAGTCGGGCCATCTACGAGCAGTACTTC. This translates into CASSRAIYEQYF.

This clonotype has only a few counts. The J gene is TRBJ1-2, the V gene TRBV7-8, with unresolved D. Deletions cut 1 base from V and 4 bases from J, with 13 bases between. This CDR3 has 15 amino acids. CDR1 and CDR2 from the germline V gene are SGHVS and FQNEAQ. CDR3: CASSLEAKAAYGYTF. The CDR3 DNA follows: TGTGCCAGCAGCTTAGAGGCTAAAGCGGCCTATGGCTACACCTTC.

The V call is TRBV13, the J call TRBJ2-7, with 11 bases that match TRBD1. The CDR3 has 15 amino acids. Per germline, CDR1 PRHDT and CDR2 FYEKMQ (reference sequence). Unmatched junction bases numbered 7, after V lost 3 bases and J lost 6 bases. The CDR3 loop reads CASSFGGQGESEQYF. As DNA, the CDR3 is TGTGCCAGCAGCTTCGGGGGACAGGGGGAAAGCGAGCAGTACTTC.